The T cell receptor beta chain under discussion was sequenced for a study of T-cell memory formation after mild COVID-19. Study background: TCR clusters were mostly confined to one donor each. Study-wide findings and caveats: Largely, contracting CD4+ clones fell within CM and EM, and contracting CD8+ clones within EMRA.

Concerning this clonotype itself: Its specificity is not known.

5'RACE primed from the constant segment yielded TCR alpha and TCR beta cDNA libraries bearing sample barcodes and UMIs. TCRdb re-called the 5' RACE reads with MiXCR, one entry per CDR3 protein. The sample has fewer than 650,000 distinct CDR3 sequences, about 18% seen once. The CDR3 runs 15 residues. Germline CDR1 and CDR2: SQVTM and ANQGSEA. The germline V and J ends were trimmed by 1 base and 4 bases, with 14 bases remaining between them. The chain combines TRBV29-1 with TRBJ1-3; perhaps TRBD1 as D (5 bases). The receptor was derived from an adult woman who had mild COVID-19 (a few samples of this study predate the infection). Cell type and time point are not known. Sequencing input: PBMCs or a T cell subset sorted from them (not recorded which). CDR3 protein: CSVEVRQGNGNTIYF. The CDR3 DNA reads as TGCAGCGTTGAAGTTAGGCAGGGTAACGGAAACACCATATATTTT. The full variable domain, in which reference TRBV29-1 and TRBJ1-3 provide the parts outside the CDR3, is SAVISQKPSRDICQRGTSLTIQCQVDSQVTMMFWYRQQPGQSLTLIATANQGSEATYESGFVIDKFPISRPNLTFSTLTVSNMSPEDSSIYLCSVEVRQGNGNTIYFGEGSWLTVV.